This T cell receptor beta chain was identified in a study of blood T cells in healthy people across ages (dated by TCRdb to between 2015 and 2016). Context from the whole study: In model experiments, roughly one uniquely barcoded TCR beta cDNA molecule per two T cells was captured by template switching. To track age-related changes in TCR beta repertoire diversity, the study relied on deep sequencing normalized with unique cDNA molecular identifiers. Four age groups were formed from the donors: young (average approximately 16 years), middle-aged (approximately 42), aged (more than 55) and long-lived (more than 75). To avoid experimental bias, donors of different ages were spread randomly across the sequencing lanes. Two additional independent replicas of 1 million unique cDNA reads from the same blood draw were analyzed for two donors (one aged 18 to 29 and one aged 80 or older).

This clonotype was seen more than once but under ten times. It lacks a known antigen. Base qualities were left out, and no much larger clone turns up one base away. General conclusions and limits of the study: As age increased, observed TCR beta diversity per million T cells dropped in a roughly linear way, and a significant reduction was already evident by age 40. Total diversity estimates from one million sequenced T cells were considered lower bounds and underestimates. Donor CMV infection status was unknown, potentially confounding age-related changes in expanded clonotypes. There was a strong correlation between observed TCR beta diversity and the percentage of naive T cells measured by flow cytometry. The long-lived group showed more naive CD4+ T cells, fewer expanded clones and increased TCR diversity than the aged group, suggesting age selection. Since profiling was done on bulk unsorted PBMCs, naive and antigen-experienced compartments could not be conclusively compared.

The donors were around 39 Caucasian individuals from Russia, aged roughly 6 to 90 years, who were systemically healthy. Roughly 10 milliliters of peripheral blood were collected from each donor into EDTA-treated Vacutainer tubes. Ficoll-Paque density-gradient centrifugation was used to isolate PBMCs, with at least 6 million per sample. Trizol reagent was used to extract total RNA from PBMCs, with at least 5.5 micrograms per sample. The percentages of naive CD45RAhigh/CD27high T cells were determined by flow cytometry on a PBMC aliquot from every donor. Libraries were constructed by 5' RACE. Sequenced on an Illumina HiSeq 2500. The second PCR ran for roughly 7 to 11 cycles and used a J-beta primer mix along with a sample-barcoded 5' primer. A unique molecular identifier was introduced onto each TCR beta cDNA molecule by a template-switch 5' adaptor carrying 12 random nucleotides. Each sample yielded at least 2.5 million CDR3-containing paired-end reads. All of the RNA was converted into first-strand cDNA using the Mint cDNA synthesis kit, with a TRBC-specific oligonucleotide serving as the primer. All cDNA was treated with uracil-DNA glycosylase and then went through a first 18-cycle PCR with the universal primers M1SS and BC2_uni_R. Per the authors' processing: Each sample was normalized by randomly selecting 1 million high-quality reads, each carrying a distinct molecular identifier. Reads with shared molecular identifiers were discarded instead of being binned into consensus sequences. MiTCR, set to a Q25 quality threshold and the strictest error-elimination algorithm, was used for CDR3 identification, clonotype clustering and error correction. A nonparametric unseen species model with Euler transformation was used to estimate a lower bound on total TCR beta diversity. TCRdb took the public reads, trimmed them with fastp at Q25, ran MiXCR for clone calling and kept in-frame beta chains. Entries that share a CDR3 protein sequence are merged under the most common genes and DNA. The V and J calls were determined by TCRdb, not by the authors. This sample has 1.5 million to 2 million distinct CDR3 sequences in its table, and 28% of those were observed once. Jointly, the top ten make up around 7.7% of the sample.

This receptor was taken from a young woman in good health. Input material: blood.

The sequence in DNA is TGCAGTGCTAGAGATCATCGGCCGTCGGCCTACGAGCAGTACTTC. It is translated as CSARDHRPSAYEQYF. Recombination connected TRBV20-1 to TRBJ2-7, with no confidently assigned D gene. The CDR3, cysteine through phenylalanine, is 15 amino acids long. CDR3 DNA is the only sequence kept; it has 45 bases, read in frame from the first base. A distance of 14 bases separates the germline ends of V and J, which lose 0 bases and 2 bases respectively. Looking up the germline V gene (reference sequence) yields CDR1 DFQATT and CDR2 SNEGSKA.